This TCR beta chain was documented in a study of T cell responses to AZD1222 COVID-19 vaccine. The data were produced by immunoSEQ multiplex PCR, yet TCRdb's version contains in-frame clones alone and is incomplete. The sample consists of 200,000 or so clones, about 90% of them appearing once. To note about this clone: Antigen: not known. One end of the junction is discordant with germline, which a read error may explain.

Germline assignment: CDR1 DFQATT and CDR2 SNEGSKA (reference sequence). This CDR3 region has 10 residues. Study results and limitations: Donors, mostly white British, included more females; clonal diversity was possibly underestimated. Vaccine-related CD4 TCRs covered spike, predominating at 160-218 and 743-854. Two AZD1222 doses significantly raised spike-specific TCR breadth and depth over controls. Nearly half of the spike-specific TCRs reportedly recognize variant regions that carry no mutations.

The gene calls are TRBV20-1 and TRBJ2-7; 7 bases match TRBD1. The receptor comes from an adult in good health. Sequenced here: peripheral blood, sampled on day 0 of AZD1222 vaccination. This CDR3 reads CSARFDREYF. For the CDR3, the DNA is TGCAGTGCGCGCTTCGACAGGGAGTATTTC.